One sample yielded the 23 T cell receptor beta chains listed below, sequenced in a study of preoperative IRX-2 immunotherapy in early breast cancer. Produced via immunoSEQ multiplex PCR; TCRdb's table is partial and in-frame only. Of approximately 24,000 clones in the sample, approximately 80% were seen once. As to treatment: preoperative locoregional IRX-2 cytokine immunotherapy. The sequences come from lymph node tissue, collected after IRX-2 immunotherapy. The receptors originated from a human donor with breast cancer.

The rearrangement joins TRBV19 to TRBJ1-5, with D perhaps matching TRBD1 (6 bases). The germline gives CDR1 LNHDA, CDR2 SQIVND (reference sequence). CDR3 length: 17 amino acids. Trimming removed 3 bases at V and 0 bases at J, with 15 bases between. The CDR3 bases are TGTGCCAGTAGTATGAGACAGGCAGTACCTAGCAATCAGCCCCAGCATTTT. Protein sequence: CASSMRQAVPSNQPQHF.

This chain uses TRBV11-3 with TRBJ2-3, with 12 bases lining up with TRBD2. The germline V gene encodes CDR1 SGHNT and CDR2 YENEEA. CDR3 length: 17 amino acids. V trimming: 5 bases; J trimming: 2 bases; junction bases outside the gene matches: 8. The CDR3 nucleotides read TGTGCCAGCAGCCCAAGACTAGCGGGGGACTACACAGATACGCAGTATTTT. The encoded protein is CASSPRLAGDYTDTQYF.

The rearrangement joins TRBV15 to TRBJ2-1, with 10 bases that match TRBD1. The CDR3 length is 14 residues. Germline V gives CDR1 LNHNV, CDR2 YYDKDF (reference sequence). The trim removed 6 bases at V and 6 bases at J, leaving 5 bases unmatched. Written as DNA, the CDR3 is TGTGCCACCAGTCGACAGGGGGCATTCAATGAGCAGTTCTTC. Encoded protein: CATSRQGAFNEQFF. Together with reference TRBV15 and TRBJ2-1, the CDR3 gives the full variable domain: DAMVIQNPRYQVTQFGKPVTLSCSQTLNHNVMYWYQQKSSQAPKLLFHYYDKDFNNEADTPDNFQSRRPNTSFCFLDIRSPGLGDTAMYLCATSRQGAFNEQFFGPGTRLTVL.

The chain has TRBV30 and TRBJ2-5; 9 bases match TRBD2. V lost 1 base, J lost 5 bases, and 5 bases stayed unmatched. The CDR3 spans 14 residues. CDR1 and CDR2 from the germline V gene are GTSNPN and SVGIG (reference sequence). CDR3 residues: CAWSGGGGAETQYF. CDR3 nucleotide sequence: TGTGCCTGGAGTGGAGGCGGGGGGGCGGAGACCCAGTACTTC.

The genes are TRBV1 and TRBJ1-1; no check of the table's D call, TRBD1, against the DNA was made. TRBV1 is described as a pseudogene. The CDR3 contains 16 residues. CDR3: CASSPRDKNMNTEAFF. The CDR3 bases are TGCGCCAGCAGCCCCAGGGACAAAAATATGAACACTGAAGCTTTCTTT.

The chain joins TRBV30 to TRBJ1-4, with 9 bases that match TRBD1. The V segment lost 4 bases and the J segment 3 bases; nucleotides outside the gene matches: 6. The germline V gene has CDR1 GTSNPN and CDR2 SVGIG (reference sequence). This CDR3 region has 15 residues. The CDR3 DNA is TGTGCCTGGACCCGGACAGGGGATCCTAATGAAAAACTGTTTTTT. Residues: CAWTRTGDPNEKLFF.

The chain couples TRBV19 to TRBJ1-2; no reliable D call. V lost 2 bases and J 5 bases, leaving 6 bases between the germline ends. The CDR3 sequence is 12 residues long. CDR1 is LNHDA and CDR2 is SQIVND in the germline V gene (reference sequence). CDR3 bases: TGTGCCAGTAGTATACAGAGTTATGGCTACACCTTC. This gives the protein CASSIQSYGYTF.

The chain carries TRBV19 and TRBJ2-2, with 9 bases lining up with TRBD2. Per the germline V gene, CDR1 is LNHDA and CDR2 is SQIVND (reference sequence). The J segment lost 0 bases and the V segment lost 6 bases, leaving 11 bases of the junction unmatched. The CDR3 covers 18 residues. CDR3 residues: CASRNQRGATPNTGELFF. CDR3 coding DNA: TGTGCCAGTAGAAATCAGCGGGGGGCTACTCCGAACACCGGGGAGCTGTTTTTT.

This clone was detected once. The rearrangement joins TRBV11-3 to TRBJ2-7; a possible D gene is TRBD2 (6 bases). This CDR3 region has 15 residues. Germline V gene lookup returns CDR1 SGHNT and CDR2 YENEEA. With 4 bases removed from V and 5 bases from J, the gap between germline ends came to 18 bases. The DNA of the CDR3 is TGTGCCAGCAGCTCGGCGGGATCGGGTGGAGACGAGCAGTACGTC. Its protein is CASSSAGSGGDEQYV.

The chain has TRBV7-5 and TRBJ2-1; the DNA was not compared with TRBD2, the D call given in the table. TRBV7-5 is reported as a pseudogene. The CDR3 length is 14 residues. This chain's CDR3 is CASSLGWRGANGFF. The DNA for the CDR3 is TGTGCCAGCAGCTTAGGTTGGCGGGGGGCCAATGGGTTCTTC.

J is TRBJ1-6 and V is TRBV15; 8 bases agree with TRBD1. V shed 1 base, J shed 10 bases, and the junction held 3 bases outside the gene matches. CDR3 size: 14 residues. Per germline, CDR1 LNHNV and CDR2 YYDKDF (reference sequence). CDR3 sequence reads: CATSRGTGTSPLHF. In DNA, the CDR3 is TGTGCCACCAGCAGAGGGACAGGGACCTCACCCCTCCACTTT.

The chain uses TRBV30 and TRBJ2-7; 7 bases map to TRBD2. This CDR3 has 11 amino acids. With 2 bases clipped from V and 7 bases from J, the junction kept 2 bases outside the gene matches. Germline values: CDR1 GTSNPN, CDR2 SVGIG (reference sequence). CDR3 amino acids: CAWSLAEEQYF. The CDR3 region has the DNA TGTGCCTGGAGTCTAGCGGAGGAGCAGTACTTC.

V and J are TRBV19 and TRBJ2-3; TRBD2 matches at 11 bases. Trimming cost V 7 bases and J 4 bases; bases outside gene matches: 7. The germline V gene encodes CDR1 LNHDA and CDR2 SQIVND (reference sequence). CDR3 length equals 15 residues. CDR3 DNA sequence: TGTGCCAGTACCGCGGGACTAGCGGTGCCAGATACGCAGTATTTT. The encoded protein is CASTAGLAVPDTQYF.

The V and J genes are TRBV11-3 and TRBJ2-7, with D possibly TRBD1 on 6 matching bases. The germline V gene has CDR1 SGHNT and CDR2 YENEEA. V dropped 4 bases and J dropped 5 bases, with 18 bases sitting between them. CDR3 size: 15 residues. This CDR3 reads CASSSPGQGIHEQYF. CDR3 DNA: TGTGCCAGCAGCTCACCGGGACAAGGGATCCACGAGCAGTACTTC.

V usage is TRBV29-1 and J usage is TRBJ1-2, with no clear D. V was cut by 4 bases and J by 0 bases, with 6 bases left in between. The CDR3 has 12 amino acids. Germline V gene lookup returns CDR1 SQVTM and CDR2 ANQGSEA. The DNA of the CDR3 is TGCAGCGTTGGGTACTCTAACTATGGCTACACCTTC. Protein product: CSVGYSNYGYTF.

The CDR3 loop reads CASEISGGEKLFF. The CDR3 DNA sequence: TGTGCCAGCGAAATATCTGGAGGCGAAAAACTGTTTTTT. The V and J genes are TRBV28 and TRBJ1-4; no clear D gene. The CDR3 contains 13 residues. From germline, CDR1 is MDHEN and CDR2 SYDVKM. V gave up 8 bases and J gave up 8 bases, with 15 bases separating them.

The rearrangement links TRBV12-5 to TRBJ1-1, with D perhaps matching TRBD1 (5 bases). Per germline, CDR1 LGHNT and CDR2 FRNRAP. The CDR3 is made up of 15 amino acids. Trimming took 1 base from V and 3 from J, leaving 12 bases between them. CDR3 region: CASGLANGAYTEAFF. CDR3 DNA sequence: TGTGCTAGTGGTTTGGCAAATGGGGCCTACACTGAAGCTTTCTTT.

V and J are TRBV18 and TRBJ2-7, with a tentative D call TRBD1 (6 bases). Per the germline V gene, CDR1 is KGHSH and CDR2 is LQKENI. V shed 3 bases and J shed 6 bases, with 12 bases lying between them. The CDR3 runs to 13 residues. CDR3 amino acids: CASSPRQETEQYF. The CDR3 bases are TGTGCCAGCTCACCCAGACAGGAAACCGAGCAGTACTTC.

The V call is TRBV5-1, the J call TRBJ2-1, with unresolved D. The V end was cut by 0 bases, the J end by 3 bases, with 7 bases between. Germline V CDR1 and CDR2: SGHRS, YFSETQ. The CDR3 has 14 amino acids. The CDR3 DNA reads TGCGCCAGCAGCTTGGTCTACAGCTACAATGAGCAGTTCTTC. Translated: CASSLVYSYNEQFF.

This clone appeared once. V usage is TRBV5-1 and J usage is TRBJ1-1; 7 bases agree with TRBD1. V was pared by 5 bases and J by 10 bases, with 14 bases of the junction left unmatched. CDR3 length: 14 residues. Germline V lookup: CDR1 SGHRS, CDR2 YFSETQ. CDR3 DNA sequence: TGCGCCAGCAGTGGGGAGGGGGCATTGAGAGGAGCTTTCTTT. Residues: CASSGEGALRGAFF.

This chain joins TRBV5-1 and TRBJ1-1, with a weak D call TRBD1 (6 bases). Germline V CDR1 and CDR2: SGHRS, YFSETQ. Trimming left V 4 bases short and J 0 bases short, with 19 bases between. There are 17 residues in the CDR3. The CDR3 DNA reads as TGCGCCAGCAGCAGGGGCGAGGGGGGGTTCATGAACACTGAAGCTTTCTTT. Translated: CASSRGEGGFMNTEAFF.

This clone is judged medium-sized. The chain has TRBV14 and TRBJ2-7, with D possibly matching TRBD2 (6 bases). The CDR3 consists of 13 residues. V was trimmed by 5 bases and J by 0 bases, leaving 8 bases between them. Germline V gene sequence: CDR1 SGHDN, CDR2 FVKESK. The chain's CDR3 is CASSYGSSYEQYF. CDR3 DNA sequence: TGTGCCAGCAGCTACGGGAGCTCCTACGAGCAGTACTTC.

V usage is TRBV19 and J usage is TRBJ2-2; D is unresolved. V dropped 1 base and J dropped 3 bases, with 9 bases sitting between them. The CDR3 consists of 15 residues. The germline gives CDR1 LNHDA, CDR2 SQIVND (reference sequence). CDR3 protein: CASSIVPEHTGELFF. CDR3 nucleotide sequence: TGTGCCAGTAGTATAGTGCCTGAACACACCGGGGAGCTGTTTTTT.